This note documents a single TCR beta chain sequence. TCRdb re-called the PCR reads with MiXCR, one entry per CDR3 protein. The sample lists 550,000 to 750,000 distinct CDR3 sequences, 15% to 20% occurring once. As CD8+CD4-CCR7+CD45RA+ cells, naive CD8 T cells were sorted. These data originate in a study of molecular identifiers for immune sequencing clone quantification. Study overall: Replicate experiments divided RNA from around 20,000 or 100,000 naive CD8 cells into five parts and sequenced four.

CDR3 length: 13 amino acids. CDR1 is SGHAT, CDR2 FQNNGV, per germline. Between the trimmed V and J ends, which lost 2 bases and 9 bases, there was a span of 11 bases. This receptor was taken from a human donor in good health. Some libraries in this study had Jurkat cell RNA spiked in. This chain links TRBV11-2 with TRBJ2-1; TRBD1 is a possible D gene (6 bases). Specimen: naive CD8+ T cells from blood, with Jurkat cell RNA spiked in. Subset denoted: FACS-sorted CD8+CD4-CCR7+CD45RA+ naive T cells. The chain's CDR3 is CASSLRTDSEQFF. The CDR3 bases are TGTGCCAGCAGCTTAAGGACAGACAGTGAGCAGTTCTTC. Based on the CDR3 plus reference TRBV11-2 and TRBJ2-1, the full variable domain is EAGVAQSPRYKIIEKRQSVAFWCNPISGHATLYWYQQILGQGPKLLIQFQNNGVVDDSQLPKDRFSAERLKGVDSTLKIQPAKLEDSAVYLCASSLRTDSEQFFGPGTRLTVL.